The 27 T cell receptor beta chains listed next were all sequenced from one sample in a study of blood T cell repertoires in COVID-19. The protocol was immunoSEQ multiplex PCR, while the TCRdb copy is restricted to in-frame clones and leaves out a portion. The repertoire holds fewer than 70,000 clones, with around 79% as singletons. Sequences were obtained from peripheral blood. These receptors originate from a man aged 60-69 years with acute or convalescent COVID-19.

The table lists this clone with a few counts. The rearrangement joins TRBV27 to TRBJ2-7; 7 bases align to TRBD1. Germline CDR1 MNHEY, CDR2 SMNVEV (reference sequence). This CDR3 is built from 14 residues. Germline trimming cut 1 base from V and 8 bases from J; bases unmatched to any gene: 8. The CDR3 DNA sequence: TGTGCCAGCAGTTTATATAGGGACAGTGCCAAGCAGTACTTC. Translation gives CASSLYRDSAKQYF.

This chain uses TRBV7-6 with TRBJ2-1; D is possibly TRBD2 (6 bases). Germline loops: CDR1 SGHVS, CDR2 FNYEAQ. Trimming removed 1 base from V and 0 bases from J, with 16 bases in between. The CDR3 covers 18 residues. As DNA, the CDR3 is TGTGCCAGCAGCTTAGATGAGGCGGGGTATACCTCCTACAATGAGCAGTTCTTC. This translates into CASSLDEAGYTSYNEQFF.

The V call is TRBV18, the J call TRBJ1-3; TRBD1 might be the D (6 bases). From germline, CDR1 is KGHSH and CDR2 LQKENI. The V gene lost 2 bases and the J gene lost 3 bases, with 14 bases spanning the gap. This CDR3 is built from 16 residues. Written as DNA, the CDR3 is TGTGCCAGCTCACCAGGGACAAGGGGCTATGGAAACACCATATATTTT. Its translation: CASSPGTRGYGNTIYF.

The gene calls are TRBV18 and TRBJ1-4; the D is unclear. Germline-derived CDR1 and CDR2 are KGHSH and LQKENI. Trimming left V 3 bases short and J 1 base short, with 9 bases between. The CDR3 totals 15 residues. Here the CDR3 reads CASSPESGTNEKLFF. The CDR3 DNA is TGTGCCAGCTCACCGGAATCGGGAACTAATGAAAAACTGTTTTTT.

J is TRBJ1-2 and V is TRBV24-1, with 10 bases identical to TRBD1. V lost 3 bases and J lost 3; bases outside the gene matches: 12. The CDR3 length is 18 residues. Germline loops: CDR1 KGHDR, CDR2 SFDVKD. The CDR3: CATSDHRGQGDGDYGYTF. As DNA, the CDR3 is TGTGCCACCAGTGATCACCGAGGACAGGGGGACGGTGACTATGGCTACACCTTC.

V is TRBV7-8 and J is TRBJ1-5, with 9 bases identical to TRBD1. The CDR3 consists of 15 residues. With V trimmed by 5 bases and J by 5 bases, 7 bases remained unmatched. Germline lookup yields CDR1 SGHVS and CDR2 FQNEAQ. The CDR3 loop is CASSARRDRDQPQHF. The CDR3 region has the DNA TGTGCCAGCAGCGCGCGCCGGGACAGGGATCAGCCCCAGCATTTT.

The chain links TRBV5-4 to TRBJ1-4, with D maybe TRBD1 (6 bases). V was shortened by 0 bases and J by 8 bases, with 14 bases between the two germline ends. The germline CDR1 and CDR2 sequences are SGHNT and YYREEE (reference sequence). The CDR3 spans 15 residues. The CDR3 loop reads CASSLGQGRGEKLFF. The DNA of the CDR3 is TGTGCCAGCAGCTTGGGGCAGGGGAGAGGAGAAAAACTGTTTTTT.

This chain links TRBV2 with TRBJ2-3; 10 positions agree with TRBD1. The junction had 7 bases not matched to a gene; V was cut back by 6 bases and J by 4 bases. Germline V lookup: CDR1 SNHLY, CDR2 FYNNEI. This CDR3 contains 15 residues. The CDR3 loop reads CASRPGQGPPDTQYF. The CDR3 bases are TGTGCCAGCAGGCCGGGACAGGGGCCCCCAGATACGCAGTATTTT.

The rearrangement uses TRBV19 and TRBJ1-5; possible D gene TRBD1, 6 bases. Germline V gene data show CDR1 as LNHDA and CDR2 as SQIVND (reference sequence). The CDR3 sequence is 17 residues long. V lost 5 bases, J lost 6 bases, and 23 bases lay in between. CDR3 residues: CASSREGGQAPTQPQHF. The CDR3 nucleotides are TGTGCCAGTAGTCGGGAAGGGGGTCAAGCCCCCACTCAGCCCCAGCATTTT.

This clone was counted between two and nine times. The genes are TRBV5-4 and TRBJ1-2, with TRBD1 identical over 7 bases. The CDR3 is made up of 18 amino acids. V lost 4 bases to trimming and J lost 7 bases; unmatched junction nucleotides: 22. The germline CDR1 and CDR2 sequences are SGHNT and YYREEE (reference sequence). This CDR3 is CASSPLAPGTAATSGYTF. CDR3 bases: TGTGCCAGCAGCCCCCTGGCACCCGGGACAGCGGCGACATCTGGCTACACCTTC.

V gene TRBV11-2 combines with J gene TRBJ1-2; D gene unclear. The V gene's germline CDR1 is SGHAT and CDR2 FQNNGV. This CDR3 region has 14 residues. The germline V and J ends were trimmed by 4 bases and 5 bases, with 14 bases remaining between them. CDR3 in amino acids: CASSSGVQGYGYTF. CDR3 coding DNA: TGTGCCAGCAGCTCCGGGGTACAAGGATATGGCTACACCTTC.

This clone was seen only once. The V and J genes are TRBV27 and TRBJ1-5; 7 bases fit TRBD1. The CDR3 length is 13 residues. Losses at the gene ends were 6 bases for V and 4 bases for J; bases not matched to a gene: 3. Germline CDR1 reads MNHEY; CDR2 reads SMNVEV (reference sequence). For the CDR3, the DNA is TGTGCCAGCAGCCAGGACAGGAATCAGCCCCAGCATTTT. This codes for CASSQDRNQPQHF.

The chain has TRBV7-9 and TRBJ1-1, with D possibly matching TRBD1 (5 bases). Germline V gene data show CDR1 as SEHNR and CDR2 as FQNEAQ (reference sequence). The CDR3 is made up of 17 amino acids. Trimming left V 1 base short and J 1 base short, with 16 bases between. CDR3 nucleotide sequence: TGTGCCAGCAGCTTAGATGGGGCGGGAGTGTGGAACACTGAAGCTTTCTTT. This translates into CASSLDGAGVWNTEAFF.

The rearrangement links TRBV2 to TRBJ2-3, with D perhaps matching TRBD2 (5 bases). Germline V lookup: CDR1 SNHLY, CDR2 FYNNEI. V was pared by 8 bases and J by 6 bases, with 33 bases between. The CDR3 contains 19 residues. DNA for the CDR3: TGTGCCAGCTCGAGCGAGGGCTTAACAAGAGAGGGTAGTCGGGATACGCAGTATTTT. Its translation is CASSSEGLTREGSRDTQYF.

The genes are TRBV7-3 and TRBJ2-2; D may be TRBD1 (5 bases). Trimming removed 4 bases from V and 5 bases from J, with 20 bases in between. Germline V CDR1 and CDR2: SGHTA, FQGTGA. The CDR3 is 17 amino acids. The CDR3 sequence is CASSYSPPLSGTGELFF. The CDR3, as DNA: TGTGCCAGCAGCTACTCGCCGCCATTATCAGGGACCGGGGAGCTGTTTTTT.

The V gene is TRBV12-5, the J gene TRBJ1-6; weak D call: TRBD1 (6 bases). CDR1 LGHNT and CDR2 FRNRAP come from the germline V gene. This CDR3 is built from 12 residues. Trimming took off 6 bases at V and 10 bases at J, with 10 bases between the two ends. CDR3 sequence (DNA): TGTGCTAGTGGAAGGGGGGGATCACCCCTCCACTTT. It specifies CASGRGGSPLHF.

The chain employs TRBV12-3 or TRBV12-4 and TRBJ2-2; possible D gene TRBD2, 5 bases. Trimming left V 6 bases short and J 3 bases short, with 8 bases between. CDR3 length: 13 amino acids. CDR3 loop: CASRAAYTGELFF. The CDR3 DNA reads TGTGCCAGCAGAGCGGCGTACACCGGGGAGCTGTTTTTT.

The chain has TRBV7-6 and TRBJ1-3; the D is unclear. V was trimmed by 3 bases and J by 0 bases, leaving 12 bases between them. Germline CDR1 and CDR2: SGHVS and FNYEAQ. This CDR3 region has 16 residues. In nucleotides, the CDR3 is TGTGCCAGCAGCTTCGGCAGAACGGGCTCTGGAAACACCATATATTTT. The encoded protein is CASSFGRTGSGNTIYF.

This chain links TRBV18 with TRBJ2-5; no definite D call. The V gene lost 6 bases and the J gene lost 4 bases, with 9 bases spanning the gap. The CDR3 consists of 12 residues. Germline V lookup: CDR1 KGHSH, CDR2 LQKENI. DNA for the CDR3: TGTGCCAGCTCTGATAACGGAGAGACCCAGTACTTC. This translates into CASSDNGETQYF.

The chain couples TRBV2 to TRBJ2-1, with 8 positions matching TRBD1. Per the germline V gene, CDR1 is SNHLY and CDR2 is FYNNEI. CDR3 length: 14 residues. V was pared by 4 bases and J by 5 bases, with 4 bases of the junction left unmatched. CDR3 sequence (DNA): TGTGCCAGCAGTGTGGGACAGGCAGACAATGAGCAGTTCTTC. It specifies CASSVGQADNEQFF.

This rearrangement joins TRBV19 to TRBJ2-2, with D possibly being TRBD2 (6 bases). V was cut by 5 bases and J by 3 bases, with 10 bases left in between. The CDR3 runs 14 residues. Germline loops: CDR1 LNHDA, CDR2 SQIVND (reference sequence). The CDR3 region has the DNA TGTGCCAGTAGTCTATGGGGGGACACCGGGGAGCTGTTTTTT. This sequence encodes CASSLWGDTGELFF.

V gene TRBV14 combines with J gene TRBJ1-2; 10 bases are a match to TRBD1. With V trimmed by 1 base and J by 4 bases, 12 bases remained unmatched. CDR3 length equals 18 residues. Germline V gene sequence: CDR1 SGHDN, CDR2 FVKESK. The CDR3 protein is CASSQALTRDRGGYGYTF. The CDR3, as DNA: TGTGCCAGCAGCCAAGCCTTGACCCGGGACAGGGGTGGCTATGGCTACACCTTC. Based on the CDR3 plus reference TRBV14 and TRBJ1-2, the full variable domain is EAGVTQFPSHSVIEKGQTVTLRCDPISGHDNLYWYRRVMGKEIKFLLHFVKESKQDESGMPNNRFLAERTGGTYSTLKVQPAELEDSGVYFCASSQALTRDRGGYGYTFGSGTRLTVV.

This clone was seen a handful of times. CDR3 in amino acids: CASSLDRGGEAFF. Written as DNA, the CDR3 is TGTGCCAGCAGCTTAGATAGGGGGGGTGAAGCTTTCTTT. The rearrangement uses TRBV11-2 and TRBJ1-1; D is possibly TRBD1 (6 bases). This CDR3 contains 13 residues. V lost 0 bases and J lost 7, with 9 bases in between. The germline gives CDR1 SGHAT, CDR2 FQNNGV.

This clone has more than one count but fewer than ten. The chain joins TRBV7-2 to TRBJ2-6; the match to TRBD1 covers 8 bases. V was pared by 6 bases and J by 4 bases, with 5 bases of the junction left unmatched. The CDR3 runs to 15 residues. Germline V gene sequence: CDR1 SGHTA, CDR2 FQGNSA. The CDR3 nucleotides read TGTGCCAGCAGTTCACAGGGGGTAGGGGCCAACGTCCTGACTTTC. This gives the protein CASSSQGVGANVLTF.

V gene TRBV7-3 combines with J gene TRBJ2-6; D is perhaps TRBD2 (5 bases). V lost 0 bases and J 8 bases, leaving 11 bases between the germline ends. Germline values: CDR1 SGHTA, CDR2 FQGTGA. This CDR3 is 15 amino acids long. CDR3 DNA sequence: TGTGCCAGCAGCTTAACGTTAGGAGGTACCAACGTCCTGACTTTC. Its translation: CASSLTLGGTNVLTF.

J is TRBJ2-3 and V is TRBV19, with 7 bases lining up with TRBD2. The CDR3 runs 18 residues. Germline V gene data show CDR1 as LNHDA and CDR2 as SQIVND (reference sequence). The J segment lost 0 bases and the V segment lost 5 bases, leaving 14 bases of the junction unmatched. This CDR3 is CASSLQRGDFPSTDTQYF. Written as DNA, the CDR3 is TGTGCCAGTAGTCTCCAGCGGGGAGATTTCCCTAGCACAGATACGCAGTATTTT.

This clone was recorded once. This chain uses TRBV5-1 with TRBJ2-7; 7 bases are shared with TRBD1. Germline lookup yields CDR1 SGHRS and CDR2 YFSETQ. The CDR3 has 13 residues. After removal of 1 base from V and 5 bases from J, the junction contained 3 bases not matched to a gene. Here the CDR3 DNA reads TGCGCCAGCAGCTTGAGACAGGGCGACGAGCAGTACTTC. Its protein product is CASSLRQGDEQYF.